These 27 T cell receptor beta chains came from one sample sequenced in a study of shared clonotypes between healthy human individuals (TCRdb year 2020). The library relied on the immunoSEQ multiplex PCR assay. This is the immuneACCESS table as TCRdb keeps it, with only in-frame sequences that have V and J called. A part of the clones is gone; compared with another copy, unresolved V genes explain less than half, and the rest is unexplained. Here the sample has 2.3 million or so clones; about 92% occur a single time. 0.39% of the sample is held by the ten biggest clonotypes. The material sequenced was naive CD4+ T cells from PBMCs. What the cell subset or site label conveys for this sample: CD45RA+ positively selected. Every receptor here comes from a man aged 18 to 29 in good health. Some clones in this sample may be carry-over from other donors' samples.

This chain links TRBV7-9 with TRBJ1-4, with D possibly being TRBD1 (6 bases). CDR3 length: 17 amino acids. Trimming removed 1 base from V and 1 base from J, with 13 bases in between. Germline V gives CDR1 SEHNR, CDR2 FQNEAQ (reference sequence). The CDR3 is CASSLGTGRGTNEKLFF. The CDR3 region has the DNA TGTGCCAGCAGCTTAGGTACAGGGAGGGGAACTAATGAAAAACTGTTTTTT.

The chain couples TRBV19 to TRBJ2-5; 9 positions match TRBD2. V dropped 7 bases and J dropped 4; count of bases not matched to a gene: 7. Germline V gene lookup returns CDR1 LNHDA and CDR2 SQIVND (reference sequence). The CDR3 covers 14 residues. Here the CDR3 reads CASTGGRAGETQYF. CDR3 DNA sequence: TGTGCCAGTACTGGCGGGAGGGCTGGAGAGACCCAGTACTTC.

The V call is TRBV7-3, the J call TRBJ2-3, with 12 bases lining up with TRBD1. The CDR3 contains 16 residues. Germline V gene sequence: CDR1 SGHTA, CDR2 FQGTGA. Trimming cost V 1 base and J 4 bases; bases outside gene matches: 3. CDR3 DNA: TGTGCCAGCAGCTTAAGGGACAGGGGGCGCGCAGATACGCAGTATTTT. Amino acid sequence: CASSLRDRGRADTQYF.

The chain uses TRBV7-3 and TRBJ2-1; 9 bases match TRBD2. CDR1 is SGHTA and CDR2 is FQGTGA in the germline V gene. Trimming at V came to 4 bases and at J to 8 bases, leaving 6 bases not matched to a gene. CDR3 length equals 14 residues. The CDR3 bases are TGTGCCAGCAGCTCGGGACTAGCATCCGATGAGCAGTTCTTC. This translates into CASSSGLASDEQFF.

The rearrangement links TRBV28 to TRBJ2-1; TRBD2 matches at 8 bases. The trim removed 6 bases at V and 8 bases at J, leaving 12 bases unmatched. The CDR3 length is 15 residues. Germline V gene sequence: CDR1 MDHEN, CDR2 SYDVKM. The CDR3 nucleotides are TGTGCCAGCAGCCAACCCTTAGCGGGAAGACATGAGCAGTTCTTC. It specifies CASSQPLAGRHEQFF.

With respect to this clone: Additional DNA sequences in this sample encode the identical CDR3. J is TRBJ1-2 and V is TRBV12-5; D is ambiguous. CDR3 length equals 11 residues. The V end lost 4 bases, the J end lost 8 bases, and 8 bases lay between the germline ends. CDR1 is LGHNT, CDR2 FRNRAP, per germline. The CDR3 spells CASGSPGGYTF. The CDR3 nucleotides are TGTGCTAGTGGTTCGCCTGGCGGCTACACCTTC.

V is TRBV19 and J is TRBJ2-7; D perhaps matches TRBD1 (6 bases). Trimming left V 8 bases short and J 4 bases short, with 30 bases between. Germline values: CDR1 LNHDA, CDR2 SQIVND (reference sequence). CDR3 length: 18 residues. CDR3 loop: CASPTGYYAHGTLYEQYF. CDR3 in DNA: TGTGCCAGTCCCACAGGGTATTATGCGCATGGTACCTTGTACGAGCAGTACTTC.

V gene TRBV21-1 combines with J gene TRBJ1-5; no check of the table's D call, TRBD1, against the DNA was made. TRBV21-1 is recorded as a pseudogene. CDR3 length: 15 residues. CDR3 sequence: CASSHRDRLNQPQHF. For the CDR3, the DNA is TGTGCCAGCAGCCACCGGGACAGATTGAATCAGCCCCAGCATTTT.

V usage is TRBV28 and J usage is TRBJ2-5, with 8 positions matching TRBD1. The J segment lost 4 bases and the V segment lost 3 bases, leaving 7 bases of the junction unmatched. The CDR3 sequence is 15 residues long. Germline V gene lookup returns CDR1 MDHEN and CDR2 SYDVKM. The CDR3 reads CASSFAWQGAETQYF. CDR3 in DNA: TGTGCCAGCAGTTTTGCTTGGCAGGGGGCAGAGACCCAGTACTTC.

V is TRBV30 and J is TRBJ2-1, with a possible D match to TRBD1 (6 bases). V shed 4 bases and J shed 2 bases, with 9 bases lying between them. Per germline, CDR1 GTSNPN and CDR2 SVGIG (reference sequence). This CDR3 has 13 residues. The CDR3 spells CAWKQGPYNEQFF. The CDR3 region has the DNA TGTGCCTGGAAACAGGGCCCCTACAATGAGCAGTTCTTC.

The chain uses TRBV28 and TRBJ1-4; tentatively, D is TRBD1 (5 bases). The CDR3 runs to 15 residues. The ends were cut back, 8 bases at V and 7 bases at J, with 20 bases in the middle. The germline CDR1 and CDR2 sequences are MDHEN and SYDVKM. CDR3 sequence (DNA): TGTGCCAGCCGAATGGGGGTCAGTGTCCCTGAAAAACTGTTTTTT. Amino acids: CASRMGVSVPEKLFF. The complete variable domain, with remaining parts taken from reference TRBV28 and TRBJ1-4, reads DVKVTQSSRYLVKRTGEKVFLECVQDMDHENMFWYRQDPGLGLRLIYFSYDVKMKEKGDIPEGYSVSREKKERFSLILESASTNQTSMYLCASRMGVSVPEKLFFGSGTQLSVL.

V and J are TRBV4-1 and TRBJ1-2, with 10 positions matching TRBD1. The CDR3 contains 16 residues. The ends lost 4 bases at V and 0 bases at J; junction bases unmatched: 5. Germline lookup yields CDR1 MGHRA and CDR2 YSYEKL. This CDR3 reads CASSLGTGATNYGYTF. CDR3 DNA: TGCGCCAGCAGCCTCGGGACAGGGGCTACTAACTATGGCTACACCTTC.

V gene TRBV29-1 combines with J gene TRBJ1-2, with D perhaps TRBD1 (6 bases). CDR1 is SQVTM, CDR2 ANQGSEA, per germline. V was shortened by 3 bases and J by 7 bases, with 12 bases between the two germline ends. The CDR3 extends over 12 amino acids. This chain's CDR3 is CSVDRGGLGYTF. CDR3 DNA sequence: TGCAGCGTTGACCGAGGGGGGCTTGGCTACACCTTC. The whole variable domain, filled in from reference TRBV29-1 and TRBJ1-2, reads SAVISQKPSRDICQRGTSLTIQCQVDSQVTMMFWYRQQPGQSLTLIATANQGSEATYESGFVIDKFPISRPNLTFSTLTVSNMSPEDSSIYLCSVDRGGLGYTFGSGTRLTVV.

This chain links TRBV18 with TRBJ1-1, with TRBD1 matching 8 bases. The CDR3 contains 15 residues. J gave up 1 base and V 5 bases, and 6 bases lay outside the gene matches. Germline CDR1 KGHSH, CDR2 LQKENI. As DNA, the CDR3 is TGTGCCAGCTCAGAGACAGGGGCCGAGAACACTGAAGCTTTCTTT. Translation: CASSETGAENTEAFF.

The chain carries TRBV5-1 and TRBJ2-7; 7 nucleotides match TRBD1. CDR3 length: 17 amino acids. The V gene's germline CDR1 is SGHRS and CDR2 YFSETQ. The V segment lost 2 bases and the J segment 4 bases; nucleotides outside the gene matches: 15. CDR3 DNA sequence: TGCGCCAGCAGCTTTGCGCAGGGGGTATTGCCCCATTACGAGCAGTACTTC. This sequence encodes CASSFAQGVLPHYEQYF.

In DNA, the CDR3 is TGTGCCAGCTCCCCCGGACAGGAGGATACGCAGTATTTT. This codes for CASSPGQEDTQYF. This sequence joins TRBV18 and TRBJ2-3; 7 positions agree with TRBD1. The J segment lost 6 bases and the V segment lost 6 bases, leaving 6 bases of the junction unmatched. This CDR3 is built from 13 residues. CDR1 KGHSH and CDR2 LQKENI come from the germline V gene. The complete variable domain, with remaining parts taken from reference TRBV18 and TRBJ2-3, reads NAGVMQNPRHLVRRRGQEARLRCSPMKGHSHVYWYRQLPEEGLKFMVYLQKENIIDESGMPKERFSAEFPKEGPSILRIQQVVRGDSAAYFCASSPGQEDTQYFGPGTRLTVL.

This rearrangement joins TRBV10-3 to TRBJ1-2; D not resolved. The germline V gene encodes CDR1 ENHRY and CDR2 SYGVKD. The CDR3 has 14 residues. Trimming shortened V by 7 bases and J by 3 bases, and 15 bases separated the two germline ends. For the CDR3, the DNA is TGTGCCATCACCTCCCTTCGCGGGGACTATGGCTACACCTTC. Amino acids: CAITSLRGDYGYTF.

V is TRBV29-1 and J is TRBJ1-1; 8 bases are shared with TRBD1. Germline lookup yields CDR1 SQVTM and CDR2 ANQGSEA. This CDR3 spans 16 amino acids. V gave up 3 bases and J gave up 1 base; unmatched junction bases: 10. The CDR3 DNA is TGCAGCGTTGACGGTCGGTCAGGGGGCGCGAACACTGAAGCTTTCTTT. Amino acids: CSVDGRSGGANTEAFF.

The chain employs TRBV5-1 and TRBJ2-3; D not certain. The CDR3 sequence is 14 residues long. CDR1 is SGHRS, CDR2 YFSETQ, per germline. The V and J ends lost 1 base and 3 bases respectively, with 9 bases between them. The chain's CDR3 is CASSLQEATDTQYF. CDR3 nucleotide sequence: TGCGCCAGCAGCTTGCAGGAAGCGACAGATACGCAGTATTTT. Drawing the rest from reference TRBV5-1 and TRBJ2-3, the complete variable domain is KAGVTQTPRYLIKTRGQQVTLSCSPISGHRSVSWYQQTPGQGLQFLFEYFSETQRNKGNFPGRFSGRQFSNSRSEMNVSTLELGDSALYLCASSLQEATDTQYFGPGTRLTVL.

The chain combines TRBV20-1 with TRBJ1-1; no definite D call. Germline CDR1 and CDR2: DFQATT and SNEGSKA (reference sequence). V was cut by 6 bases and J by 5 bases, with 4 bases left in between. The CDR3 covers 9 residues. The chain's CDR3 is CSAGTEAFF. Written as DNA, the CDR3 is TGCAGTGCAGGAACTGAAGCTTTCTTT.

The CDR3 bases are TGTGCCAGCAGCTCCCAGGGGGGAGGGGGCACTGAAGCTTTCTTT. Its translation: CASSSQGGGGTEAFF. This chain links TRBV7-2 with TRBJ1-1; TRBD1 matches at 7 bases. There are 15 residues in the CDR3. With V trimmed by 4 bases and J by 4 bases, 9 bases remained unmatched. Germline V CDR1 and CDR2: SGHTA, FQGNSA.

The chain recombines TRBV30 with TRBJ2-1, with 7 bases fitting TRBD2. From germline, CDR1 is GTSNPN and CDR2 SVGIG (reference sequence). CDR3 length: 12 residues. The ends lost 4 bases at V and 12 bases at J; junction bases unmatched: 9. CDR3 residues: CAWTPPRGVQFF. CDR3 DNA sequence: TGTGCCTGGACCCCACCTCGGGGGGTGCAGTTCTTC.

The genes are TRBV5-1 and TRBJ2-7, with D perhaps matching TRBD1 (5 bases). The ends were cut back, 5 bases at V and 3 bases at J, with 27 bases in the middle. Germline V gene data show CDR1 as SGHRS and CDR2 as YFSETQ. The CDR3 contains 18 residues. The CDR3 region has the DNA TGCGCCAGCAGGCCCGACAGAGGTTCTCTCAGACTCAGCTACGAGCAGTACTTC. Protein product: CASRPDRGSLRLSYEQYF.

A single count supports this clone. J is TRBJ1-2 and V is TRBV7-2; D is unclear. The CDR3 sequence is 15 residues long. Germline V CDR1 and CDR2: SGHTA, FQGNSA. V gave up 5 bases and J gave up 4 bases, with 17 bases separating them. This CDR3 is CASSGQPDLIYGYTF. For the CDR3, the DNA is TGTGCCAGCAGCGGGCAGCCAGACCTCATCTATGGCTACACCTTC.

This chain connects TRBV6-1 to TRBJ2-3, with unresolved D. Per germline, CDR1 MNHNS and CDR2 SASEGT. V gave up 2 bases and J gave up 4 bases, with 7 bases separating them. CDR3 length equals 13 residues. The CDR3 reads CASSEPSADTQYF. DNA of the CDR3: TGTGCCAGCAGTGAACCAAGCGCAGATACGCAGTATTTT.

The rearrangement joins TRBV10-3 to TRBJ2-1; a weak D match, TRBD2 (5 bases). The CDR3 is 15 amino acids. Germline loops: CDR1 ENHRY, CDR2 SYGVKD. V was pared by 11 bases and J by 0 bases, with 17 bases between. CDR3: CAFGGGSSSYNEQFF. CDR3 sequence (DNA): TGTGCCTTCGGTGGCGGGTCTAGCTCCTACAATGAGCAGTTCTTC.

This sequence joins TRBV5-4 and TRBJ1-3; 8 bases are shared with TRBD1. Germline trimming cut 2 bases from V and 4 bases from J; bases unmatched to any gene: 8. The CDR3 has 16 amino acids. Germline V gene data show CDR1 as SGHNT and CDR2 as YYREEE (reference sequence). The CDR3: CASSFPDRVGGNTIYF. CDR3 sequence (DNA): TGTGCCAGCAGCTTCCCGGACAGGGTGGGCGGAAACACCATATATTTT. Combining the CDR3 with reference TRBV5-4 and TRBJ1-3 gives the whole variable domain ETGVTQSPTHLIKTRGQQVTLRCSSQSGHNTVSWYQQALGQGPQFIFQYYREEENGRGNFPPRFSGLQFPNYSSELNVNALELDDSALYLCASSFPDRVGGNTIYFGEGSWLTVV.